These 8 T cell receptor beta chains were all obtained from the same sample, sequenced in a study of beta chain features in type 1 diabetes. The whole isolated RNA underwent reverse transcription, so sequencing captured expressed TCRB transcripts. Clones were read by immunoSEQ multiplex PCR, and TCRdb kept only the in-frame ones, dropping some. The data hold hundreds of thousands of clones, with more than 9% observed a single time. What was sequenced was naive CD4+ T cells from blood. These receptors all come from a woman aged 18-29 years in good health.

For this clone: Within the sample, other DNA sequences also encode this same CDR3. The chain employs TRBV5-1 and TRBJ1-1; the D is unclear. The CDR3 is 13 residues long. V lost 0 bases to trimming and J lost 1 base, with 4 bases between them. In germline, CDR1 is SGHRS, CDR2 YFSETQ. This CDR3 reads CASSLAGNTEAFF. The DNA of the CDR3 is TGCGCCAGCAGCTTGGCGGGGAACACTGAAGCTTTCTTT.

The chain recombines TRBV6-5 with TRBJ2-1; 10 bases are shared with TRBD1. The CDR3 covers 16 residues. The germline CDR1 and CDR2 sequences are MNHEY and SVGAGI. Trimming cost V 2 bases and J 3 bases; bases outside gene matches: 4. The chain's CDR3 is CASSYPGTGVYNEQFF. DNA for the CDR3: TGTGCCAGCAGTTACCCCGGGACAGGGGTCTACAATGAGCAGTTCTTC.

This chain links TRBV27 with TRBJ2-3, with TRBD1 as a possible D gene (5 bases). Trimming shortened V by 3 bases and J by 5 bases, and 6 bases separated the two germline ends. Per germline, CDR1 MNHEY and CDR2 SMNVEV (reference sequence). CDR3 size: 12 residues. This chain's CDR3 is CASSFTGDTQYF. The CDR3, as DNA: TGTGCCAGCAGTTTTACAGGAGATACGCAGTATTTT.

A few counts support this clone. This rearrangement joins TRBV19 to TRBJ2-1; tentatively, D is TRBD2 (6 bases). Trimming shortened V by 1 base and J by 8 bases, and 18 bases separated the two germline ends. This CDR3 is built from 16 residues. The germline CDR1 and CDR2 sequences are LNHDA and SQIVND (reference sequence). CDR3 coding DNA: TGTGCCAGTAGTATAGGCCCCTCGGGGGAAATGGATGAGCAGTTCTTC. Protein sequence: CASSIGPSGEMDEQFF.

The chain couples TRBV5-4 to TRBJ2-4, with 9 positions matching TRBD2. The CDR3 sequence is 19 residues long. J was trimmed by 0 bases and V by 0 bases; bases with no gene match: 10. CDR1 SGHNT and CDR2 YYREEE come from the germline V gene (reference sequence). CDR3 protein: CASSLGQASGVKAKNIQYF. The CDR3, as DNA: TGTGCCAGCAGCTTGGGTCAGGCTAGCGGGGTGAAAGCCAAAAACATTCAGTACTTC.

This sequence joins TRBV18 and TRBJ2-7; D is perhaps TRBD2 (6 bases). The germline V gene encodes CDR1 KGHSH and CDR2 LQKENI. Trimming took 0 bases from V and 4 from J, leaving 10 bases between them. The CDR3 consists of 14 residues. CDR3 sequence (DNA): TGTGCCAGCTCACCACCGGGGAGGCCATACGAGCAGTACTTC. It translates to CASSPPGRPYEQYF.

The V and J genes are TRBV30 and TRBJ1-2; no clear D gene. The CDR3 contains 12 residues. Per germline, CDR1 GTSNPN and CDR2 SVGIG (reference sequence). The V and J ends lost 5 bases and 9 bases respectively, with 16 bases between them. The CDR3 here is CAWAGGPLSYTF. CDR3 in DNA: TGTGCCTGGGCAGGTGGTCCACTGAGCTACACCTTC.

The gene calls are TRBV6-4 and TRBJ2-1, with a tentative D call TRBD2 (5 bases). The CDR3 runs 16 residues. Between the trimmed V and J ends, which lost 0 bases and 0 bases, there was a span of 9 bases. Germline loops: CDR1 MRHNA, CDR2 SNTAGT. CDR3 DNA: TGTGCCAGCAGTGACTCACTAGGAAGCTCCTACAATGAGCAGTTCTTC. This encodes CASSDSLGSSYNEQFF.